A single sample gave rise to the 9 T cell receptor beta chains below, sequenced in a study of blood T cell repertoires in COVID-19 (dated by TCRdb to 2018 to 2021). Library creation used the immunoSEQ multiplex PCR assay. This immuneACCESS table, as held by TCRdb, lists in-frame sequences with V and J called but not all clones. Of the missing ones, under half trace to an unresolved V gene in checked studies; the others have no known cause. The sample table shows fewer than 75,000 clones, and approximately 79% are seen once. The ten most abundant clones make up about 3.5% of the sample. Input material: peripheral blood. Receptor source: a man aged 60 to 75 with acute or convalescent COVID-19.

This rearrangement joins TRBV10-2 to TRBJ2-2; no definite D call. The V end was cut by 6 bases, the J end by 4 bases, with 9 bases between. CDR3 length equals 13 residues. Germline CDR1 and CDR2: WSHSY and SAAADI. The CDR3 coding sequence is TGCGCCAGCAGCCCCAGAACCACCGGGGAGCTGTTTTTT. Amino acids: CASSPRTTGELFF.

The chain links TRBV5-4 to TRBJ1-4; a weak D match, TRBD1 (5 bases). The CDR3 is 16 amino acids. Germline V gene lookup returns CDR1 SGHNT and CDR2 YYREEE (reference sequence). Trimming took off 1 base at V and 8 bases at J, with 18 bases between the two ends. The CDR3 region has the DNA TGTGCCAGCAGCTTGTTCCCGGGTCAGGGAAAAGAAAAACTGTTTTTT. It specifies CASSLFPGQGKEKLFF.

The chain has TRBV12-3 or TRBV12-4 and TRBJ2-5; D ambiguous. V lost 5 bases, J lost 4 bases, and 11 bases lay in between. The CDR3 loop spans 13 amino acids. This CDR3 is CASSPDTLETQYF. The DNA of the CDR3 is TGTGCCAGCAGTCCTGACACGTTAGAGACCCAGTACTTC.

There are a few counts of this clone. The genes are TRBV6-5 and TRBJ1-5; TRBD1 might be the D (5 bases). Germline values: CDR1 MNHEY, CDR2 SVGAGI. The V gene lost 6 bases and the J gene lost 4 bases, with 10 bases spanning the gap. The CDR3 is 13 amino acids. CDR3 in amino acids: CASRGGVNQPQHF. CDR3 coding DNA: TGTGCCAGCAGGGGGGGGGTAAATCAGCCCCAGCATTTT.

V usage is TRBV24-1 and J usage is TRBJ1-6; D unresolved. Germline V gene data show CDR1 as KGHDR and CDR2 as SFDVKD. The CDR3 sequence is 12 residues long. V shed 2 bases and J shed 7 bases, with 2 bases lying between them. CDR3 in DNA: TGTGCCACCAGTGATTCGAATTCACCCCTCCACTTT. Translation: CATSDSNSPLHF.

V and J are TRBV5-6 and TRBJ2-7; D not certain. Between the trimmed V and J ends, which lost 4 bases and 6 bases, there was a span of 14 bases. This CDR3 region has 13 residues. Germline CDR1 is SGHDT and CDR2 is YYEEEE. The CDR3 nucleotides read TGTGCCAGCAGCCCCCGTCCCGGGTCCGAGCAGTACTTC. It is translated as CASSPRPGSEQYF.

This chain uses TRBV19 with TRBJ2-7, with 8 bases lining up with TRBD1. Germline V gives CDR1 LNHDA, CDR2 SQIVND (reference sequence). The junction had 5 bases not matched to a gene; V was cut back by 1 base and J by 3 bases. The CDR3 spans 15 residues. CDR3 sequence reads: CASSIAGTGVYEQYF. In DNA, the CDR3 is TGTGCCAGTAGTATAGCCGGGACAGGCGTCTACGAGCAGTACTTC.

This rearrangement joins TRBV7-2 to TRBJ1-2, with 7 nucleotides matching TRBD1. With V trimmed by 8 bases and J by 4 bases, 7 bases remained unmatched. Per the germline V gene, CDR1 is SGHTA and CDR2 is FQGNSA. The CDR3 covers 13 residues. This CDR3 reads CASWRQGTYGYTF. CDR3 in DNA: TGTGCCAGCTGGCGACAGGGTACCTATGGCTACACCTTC.

The chain's CDR3 is CASSYFYEQYF. CDR3 sequence (DNA): TGTGCCAGCAGCTACTTCTACGAGCAGTACTTC. The chain joins TRBV12-3 or TRBV12-4 to TRBJ2-7; no clear D gene. The ends were cut back, 6 bases at V and 3 bases at J, with 6 bases in the middle. The CDR3 totals 11 residues.